This is a list of T cell receptor beta chains from one sample in a study of blood T cell repertoires in COVID-19. Clones were read by immunoSEQ multiplex PCR, and TCRdb kept only the in-frame ones, dropping some. This repertoire shows about 100,000 clones, about four fifths found once; its top ten account for 4% to 5.5%. Specimen: peripheral blood. All receptors come from a man in his sixties with acute or convalescent COVID-19. CDR3s include the opening cysteine and the closing phenylalanine or tryptophan. D genes are given only for firm matches. Clone size is stated in some rows and not others, as once, few, many or a class when expanded.

>TRBJ2-2|-|TRBV19|-
CASSTQGIMSGELFF
TGTGCCAGTAGTACCCAGGGGATCATGAGCGGGGAGCTGTTTTTT
>TRBJ1-5|once|TRBV5-5|TRBD1
CASSLRDREQPQHF
TGTGCCAGCAGCCTCCGGGACAGGGAACAGCCCCAGCATTTT
>TRBJ2-7|-|TRBV5-4|-
CASSSTGPLREQYF
TGTGCCAGCAGCTCTACAGGGCCGCTACGTGAGCAGTACTTC
>TRBJ1-3|-|TRBV6-6|-
CASSYSPRGVGNTIYF
TGTGCCAGCAGTTACTCGCCGCGGGGCGTTGGAAACACCATATATTTT
>TRBJ2-1|-|TRBV29-1|TRBD1
CSVPPGTGLNEQFF
TGCAGCGTGCCCCCCGGGACAGGGCTCAATGAGCAGTTCTTC
>TRBJ2-7|-|TRBV3-1/TRBV3-2|-
CASSSAYEQYF
TGTGCCAGCAGTTCGGCCTACGAGCAGTACTTC
>TRBJ1-1|-|TRBV6-5|TRBD1
CASNLQGSTEAFF
TGTGCCAGCAATCTACAGGGGAGTACTGAAGCTTTCTTT
>TRBJ2-2|-|TRBV5-1|TRBD2
CASSLAAGLAGADGELFF
TGCGCCAGCAGCTTGGCTGCCGGACTAGCGGGAGCCGACGGGGAGCTGTTTTTT
>TRBJ2-5|-|TRBV5-6|TRBD1
CASSFWTGEETQYF
TGTGCCAGCAGCTTTTGGACAGGGGAAGAGACCCAGTACTTC
>TRBJ2-3|once|TRBV2|-
CASSGFILTSTDTQYF
TGTGCCAGCAGTGGGTTTATTTTAACTAGCACAGATACGCAGTATTTT
>TRBJ2-3|once|TRBV6-5|-
CASSYANTQYF
TGTGCCAGCAGTTACGCTAATACGCAGTATTTT
>TRBJ1-2|-|TRBV3-1/TRBV3-2|TRBD1
CASSQAGTGGLSKYYGYTF
TGTGCCAGCAGCCAAGCAGGGACAGGAGGACTGTCGAAATACTATGGCTACACCTTC
>TRBJ2-7|once|TRBV28|TRBD2
CASSPAGGTYEQYF
TGTGCCAGCAGCCCAGCGGGAGGGACCTACGAGCAGTACTTC
>TRBJ1-3|-|TRBV5-1|TRBD1
CASSLGMGTAPGNTIYF
TGCGCCAGCAGCTTGGGTATGGGGACAGCTCCTGGAAACACCATATATTTT
>TRBJ2-1|-|TRBV5-1|TRBD2
CASSLGVREGPDEQFF
TGCGCCAGCAGCTTGGGGGTGCGGGAGGGCCCGGATGAGCAGTTCTTC
>TRBJ2-1|-|TRBV11-3|TRBD2
CASSTSGGPYNEQFF
TGTGCCAGCAGCACTAGCGGGGGGCCTTACAATGAGCAGTTCTTC
>TRBJ1-5|-|TRBV12-5|-
CASGLLQGLTNQPQHF
TGTGCTAGTGGTTTACTCCAGGGGCTGACTAATCAGCCCCAGCATTTT
>TRBJ2-2|-|TRBV25-1|TRBD1
CASRTGNTGELFF
TGTGCCAGCCGGACAGGGAACACCGGGGAGCTGTTTTTT
>TRBJ2-7|once|TRBV19|TRBD1
CASSIVPPGQGAYEQYF
TGTGCCAGTAGTATAGTCCCCCCTGGACAGGGGGCCTACGAGCAGTACTTC
>TRBJ2-1|-|TRBV4-3|-
CASSQDGAGSSYNEQFF
TGCGCCAGCAGCCAAGACGGCGCGGGAAGCTCCTACAATGAGCAGTTCTTC
>TRBJ2-1|-|TRBV5-1|TRBD2
CASSWGPSGNNEQFF
TGCGCCAGCAGCTGGGGGCCTAGCGGGAACAATGAGCAGTTCTTC
>TRBJ1-2|-|TRBV19|TRBD1
CASRVTGNGYTF
TGTGCCAGTAGGGTGACAGGGAATGGCTACACCTTC
>TRBJ2-1|-|TRBV6-5|TRBD1
CASSYRTGGGPNEQFF
TGTGCCAGCAGTTACAGGACAGGGGGGGGTCCCAATGAGCAGTTCTTC
>TRBJ2-7|-|TRBV18|TRBD1
CASSPGQGRVAQYF
TGTGCCAGCTCTCCGGGACAGGGGCGGGTGGCGCAGTACTTC
>TRBJ1-1|-|TRBV28|-
CASSLWAQAEAFF
TGTGCCAGCAGTTTATGGGCCCAGGCTGAAGCTTTCTTT
>TRBJ1-1|-|TRBV10-3|-
CAISESQTPEAFF
TGTGCCATCAGTGAGTCCCAGACTCCTGAAGCTTTCTTT
>TRBJ2-1|-|TRBV30|-
CAWSGAHTYNEQFF
TGTGCCTGGAGTGGAGCGCATACCTACAATGAGCAGTTCTTC
>TRBJ2-2|-|TRBV9|TRBD1
CASSLGQGSTGELFF
TGTGCCAGCAGCCTGGGACAGGGGAGCACCGGGGAGCTGTTTTTT
>TRBJ2-5|-|TRBV11-3|-
CASSFVEETQYF
TGTGCCAGCAGCTTCGTAGAGGAGACCCAGTACTTC
>TRBJ2-4|-|TRBV14|-
CASSQDADIQYF
TGTGCCAGCAGCCAAGATGCGGACATTCAGTACTTC
>TRBJ2-7|-|TRBV6-5|TRBD1
CASKTGTGGREQYF
TGTGCCAGCAAAACCGGGACAGGGGGTCGGGAGCAGTACTTC
>TRBJ2-5|-|TRBV2|-
CASGTSGVRGTQYF
TGTGCCAGTGGGACGTCAGGGGTTCGTGGGACCCAGTACTTC
>TRBJ2-7|-|TRBV5-1|-
CASSLGPGSSYEQYF
TGCGCCAGCAGCTTGGGACCAGGAAGCTCCTACGAGCAGTACTTC
>TRBJ1-1|-|TRBV6-5|TRBD1
CASTDGQGLNTEAFF
TGTGCCAGCACCGATGGACAGGGCTTGAACACTGAAGCTTTCTTT
>TRBJ2-1|few|TRBV18|TRBD2
CASSLTSGGYNEQFF
TGTGCCAGCTCACTTACTAGCGGGGGTTACAATGAGCAGTTCTTC
>TRBJ1-2|-|TRBV28|-
CASSLRRAYGYTF
TGTGCCAGCAGTTTAAGGAGGGCCTATGGCTACACCTTC
>TRBJ2-4|-|TRBV20-1|-
CSASNPAGNIQYF
TGCAGTGCTAGTAATCCGGCAGGAAACATTCAGTACTTC
>TRBJ2-3|once|TRBV11-1|-
CASSSTGDTQYF
TGTGCCAGCAGCTCGACGGGAGATACGCAGTATTTT
>TRBJ2-7|-|TRBV7-2|TRBD2
CASSFPASGSDEQYF
TGTGCCAGCAGCTTCCCCGCTAGCGGGAGCGACGAGCAGTACTTC
>TRBJ2-3|-|TRBV3-1/TRBV3-2|TRBD2
CASSQRTSGSTSDTQYF
TGTGCCAGCAGCCAAAGGACTAGCGGGAGTACGTCAGATACGCAGTATTTT
>TRBJ2-7|-|TRBV10-1|-
CASSDRGVYEQYF
TGCGCCAGCAGTGACAGGGGTGTCTACGAGCAGTACTTC
>TRBJ1-1|-|TRBV29-1|-
CSVKSRENTEAFF
TGCAGCGTTAAAAGCCGGGAGAACACTGAAGCTTTCTTT
>TRBJ1-1|many|TRBV6-5|-
CASSSQGVGTEAFF
TGTGCCAGCAGTTCACAGGGTGTTGGCACTGAAGCTTTCTTT
>TRBJ2-1|-|TRBV7-3|-
CASRPVAGEDEQFF
TGTGCCAGCAGACCAGTCGCCGGGGAGGATGAGCAGTTCTTC
>TRBJ2-5|-|TRBV12-3/TRBV12-4|-
CASSFEATQYF
TGTGCCAGCAGTTTTGAGGCGACCCAGTACTTC
>TRBJ1-5|-|TRBV3-1/TRBV3-2|-
CASSQHTGDQPQHF
TGTGCCAGCAGCCAACACACAGGCGATCAGCCCCAGCATTTT
>TRBJ1-5|once|TRBV2|TRBD1
CASSHGTGVNQPQHF
TGTGCCAGCAGCCACGGGACAGGGGTCAATCAGCCCCAGCATTTT
>TRBJ1-4|-|TRBV7-9|TRBD1
CASSLDRVNEKLFF
TGTGCCAGCAGCCTAGACAGGGTGAATGAAAAACTGTTTTTT